The clone carrying this TCR beta chain was counted a few times. Its target is not known. MiXCR, applied by TCRdb to the reads, yields one record per CDR3 protein. The sample lists roughly 250,000 distinct CDR3 sequences; over 20% were seen once. This record belongs to a study of T cell repertoires in cytomegalovirus infection. Study-wide findings and caveats: Across the ex vivo response, the dominant clonotypes were HLA-C-restricted CMV-specific TCR beta clonotypes.

V was trimmed by 5 bases and J by 6 bases, leaving 17 bases between them. Germline V gives CDR1 SEHNR, CDR2 FQNEAQ (reference sequence). The CDR3 is made up of 15 amino acids. Material: CD8+ T cells from PBMCs. The V and J genes are TRBV7-9 and TRBJ1-3; TRBD1 might be the D (5 bases). The clonotype originates from a human donor in good health (CMV status not recorded). Some clones in this sample may be carry-over from other donors' samples. DNA of the CDR3: TGTGCCAGCAGCGGGACCCGGTCCCACCTAAACACCATATATTTT. Translating it yields CASSGTRSHLNTIYF.